The clone carrying this T cell receptor beta chain was counted a few times. Its target is unknown. The source material, RNA transcripts, was used to amplify TCR beta CDR3 regions. The HTBI primer set drove a first-round RT-PCR of the TCR CDR3. TCRdb reprocessed the multiplex PCR reads with MiXCR, giving one entry per CDR3 protein. The sample yields about 330,000 distinct CDR3 sequences, roughly 13% seen once. The CDR3 runs 13 residues. The germline V and J ends were trimmed by 0 bases and 6 bases, with 5 bases remaining between them. Germline values: CDR1 LGHNT, CDR2 FRNRAP. This sample was taken from a study of T cells in Graves' hyperthyroidism and ophthalmopathy. Study results and caveats: From stable hyperthyroidism, ophthalmopathy was set apart by a 13 V-J model. Onset of ophthalmopathy came a median approximately 6 months after the model predicted it.

Cells are PBMCs isolated from roughly 10 ml of fresh blood. The clonotype comes from a middle-aged woman with Graves' ophthalmopathy. The chain links TRBV12-5 to TRBJ2-2; possible D gene TRBD2, 5 bases. Sequencing used blood. CDR3 region: CASGLVGAGELFF. As DNA, the CDR3 is TGTGCTAGTGGTTTGGTGGGAGCCGGGGAGCTGTTTTTT.